The 12 T cell receptor beta chains listed next were all sequenced from one sample in a study of early T cells in non-severe SARS-CoV-2 infection. MiXCR, run by TCRdb on the 5' RACE reads, gives a single entry per CDR3 protein. The profile shows approximately 81,000 distinct CDR3 sequences, 11% to 15% of them singletons. The sequenced material came from whole blood. Every receptor here comes from an adult who was a healthcare worker with PCR-confirmed SARS-CoV-2 infection or an uninfected control (not recorded which).

This clonotype appeared many times. CDR3 region: CASSYGQPGSGNTIYF. CDR3 nucleotide sequence: TGTGCCAGCAGTTACGGGCAGCCGGGCTCTGGAAACACCATATATTTT. V is TRBV6-5 and J is TRBJ1-3; no reliable D call. V lost 2 bases and J lost 0, with 11 bases in between. The germline CDR1 and CDR2 sequences are MNHEY and SVGAGI. The CDR3 is made up of 16 amino acids.

Ten or more counts support this clonotype. The chain links TRBV7-8 to TRBJ2-1, with 13 bases identical to TRBD2. The CDR3 totals 18 residues. V was pared by 4 bases and J by 0 bases, with 6 bases of the junction left unmatched. CDR1 and CDR2 from the germline V gene are SGHVS and FQNEAQ. The CDR3 bases are TGTGCCAGCAGCTCCCTACTAGCGGGAGGGTTCTCCTACAATGAGCAGTTCTTC. Amino acid sequence: CASSSLLAGGFSYNEQFF.

This chain uses TRBV18 with TRBJ2-7; D uncertain. Trimming left V 0 bases short and J 0 bases short, with 9 bases between. The germline CDR1 and CDR2 sequences are KGHSH and LQKENI. This CDR3 is 15 amino acids long. CDR3 bases: TGTGCCAGCTCACCACCGGTACTTTCCTCCTACGAGCAGTACTTC. This encodes CASSPPVLSSYEQYF.

This clonotype was detected ten times or more. The chain joins TRBV7-2 to TRBJ2-1; D is uncertain. This CDR3 spans 13 amino acids. The V end was cut by 0 bases, the J end by 8 bases, with 8 bases between. Germline CDR1 SGHTA, CDR2 FQGNSA. Here the CDR3 DNA reads TGTGCCAGCAGCTTAGCGTTACTTTATGAGCAGTTCTTC. It codes for CASSLALLYEQFF.

By share of the sample, this clonotype is medium-sized. The genes are TRBV12-5 and TRBJ2-7; 8 positions agree with TRBD1. The length of the CDR3 is 15 residues. The germline CDR1 and CDR2 sequences are LGHNT and FRNRAP. Trimming removed 6 bases from V and 1 base from J; junction bases left unmatched: 8. CDR3 amino acids: CASGEIQGGSYEQYF. The CDR3 DNA is TGTGCTAGTGGAGAAATACAGGGGGGTTCCTACGAGCAGTACTTC.

This clonotype showed up just a few times. The chain has TRBV19 and TRBJ2-1; either TRBD1 or TRBD2 may fit D (5 bases each). The CDR3 is 16 residues long. The germline V gene has CDR1 LNHDA and CDR2 SQIVND (reference sequence). The V and J ends lost 4 bases and 1 base respectively, with 14 bases between them. The CDR3 loop is CASSRVGGRSYNEQFF. The DNA of the CDR3 is TGTGCCAGTAGTAGGGTTGGGGGTAGATCCTACAATGAGCAGTTCTTC.

This clonotype was found many times. The chain is built from TRBV7-9 and TRBJ1-2, with D unresolved. The CDR3 runs 15 residues. Germline loops: CDR1 SEHNR, CDR2 FQNEAQ (reference sequence). V shed 5 bases and J shed 0 bases, with 13 bases lying between them. Here the CDR3 reads CASSHGRGTNYGYTF. In DNA form, the CDR3 reads TGTGCCAGCAGCCATGGACGAGGTACTAACTATGGCTACACCTTC.

This chain links TRBV6-5 with TRBJ1-1; D call uncertain. The V end was cut by 6 bases, the J end by 4 bases, with 12 bases between. CDR3 length: 13 amino acids. From germline, CDR1 is MNHEY and CDR2 SVGAGI. This CDR3 is CASRLLESTEAFF. Written as DNA, the CDR3 is TGTGCCAGCAGACTCCTTGAGAGCACTGAAGCTTTCTTT.

V is TRBV2 and J is TRBJ2-1; 9 positions agree with TRBD1. V gave up 6 bases and J gave up 6 bases; unmatched junction bases: 3. In germline, CDR1 is SNHLY, CDR2 FYNNEI. The CDR3 consists of 13 residues. Written as DNA, the CDR3 is TGTGCCAGCAGCAGGGACAGGGTCAATGAGCAGTTCTTC. The encoded protein is CASSRDRVNEQFF.

This clonotype was seen more than once but under ten times. The genes are TRBV6-6 and TRBJ1-3, with D perhaps matching TRBD1 (6 bases). Germline lookup yields CDR1 MNHNY and CDR2 SVGAGI (reference sequence). Trimming cost V 2 bases and J 0 bases, with 8 bases left between them. The CDR3 sequence is 15 residues long. CDR3 sequence (DNA): TGTGCCAGCAGTTACGGGGGGCTCTCTGGAAACACCATATATTTT. Its protein is CASSYGGLSGNTIYF.

In DNA, the CDR3 is TGCGCCAGCACCAGGGAGGGGGTCACAGATACGCAGTATTTT. This codes for CASTREGVTDTQYF. V and J are TRBV5-1 and TRBJ2-3; tentative D call: TRBD2 (7 bases). Between the trimmed V and J ends, which lost 6 bases and 2 bases, there was a span of 13 bases. CDR3 length: 14 amino acids. Germline V lookup: CDR1 SGHRS, CDR2 YFSETQ.

CDR3: CSASRELNTEAFF. In nucleotides, the CDR3 is TGCAGTGCCAGCAGGGAACTGAACACTGAAGCTTTCTTT. The chain uses TRBV20-1 and TRBJ1-1; maybe TRBD1 (5 bases). The germline V gene encodes CDR1 DFQATT and CDR2 SNEGSKA (reference sequence). The V and J ends lost 6 bases and 0 bases respectively, with 11 bases between them. CDR3 length equals 13 residues.